What follows are 8 T cell receptor beta chains derived from one specimen sequenced in a study of blood T cell repertoires in COVID-19. Here immunoSEQ multiplex PCR was the method, and the copy in TCRdb shows in-frame clones only, minus some. The table records a few hundred thousand clones, around 80% of them present only once. Sequences were obtained from peripheral blood. These receptor sequences come from a woman aged 45 to 65 with acute or convalescent COVID-19.

The V call is TRBV27, the J call TRBJ1-2, with D possibly TRBD1 on 6 matching bases. The CDR3 spans 15 residues. Germline lookup yields CDR1 MNHEY and CDR2 SMNVEV (reference sequence). V was pared by 6 bases and J by 1 base, with 15 bases between. The CDR3 sequence is CASRPGGAINYGYTF. The CDR3 coding sequence is TGTGCCAGCAGGCCCGGGGGGGCGATTAACTATGGCTACACCTTC.

This rearrangement joins TRBV6-1 to TRBJ1-3; no clear D gene. Germline CDR1 is MNHNS and CDR2 is SASEGT. This CDR3 region has 17 residues. V was clipped by 4 bases and J by 0 bases, with 16 bases between them. As DNA, the CDR3 is TGTGCCAGCAGTGGGTTCCTATTCTTGAGCTCTGGAAACACCATATATTTT. Translating gives CASSGFLFLSSGNTIYF.

This sequence joins TRBV18 and TRBJ2-5; D not resolved. Trimming removed 2 bases at V and 0 bases at J, with 4 bases between. Germline V gene data show CDR1 as KGHSH and CDR2 as LQKENI. The CDR3 consists of 13 residues. CDR3 sequence reads: CASSPANQETQYF. The DNA of the CDR3 is TGTGCCAGCTCACCAGCGAACCAAGAGACCCAGTACTTC. The complete variable domain, with remaining parts taken from reference TRBV18 and TRBJ2-5, reads NAGVMQNPRHLVRRRGQEARLRCSPMKGHSHVYWYRQLPEEGLKFMVYLQKENIIDESGMPKERFSAEFPKEGPSILRIQQVVRGDSAAYFCASSPANQETQYFGPGTRLLVL.

V usage is TRBV18 and J usage is TRBJ1-2, with TRBD1 as a possible D gene (5 bases). This CDR3 spans 16 amino acids. Trimming removed 6 bases from V and 3 bases from J, with 20 bases in between. CDR1 is KGHSH, CDR2 LQKENI, per germline. The CDR3, as DNA: TGTGCCAGCTCCCCTGGGGCCACCTTTTGGGACTATGGCTACACCTTC. This codes for CASSPGATFWDYGYTF. Supplemented by reference TRBV18 and TRBJ1-2, the full variable domain reads NAGVMQNPRHLVRRRGQEARLRCSPMKGHSHVYWYRQLPEEGLKFMVYLQKENIIDESGMPKERFSAEFPKEGPSILRIQQVVRGDSAAYFCASSPGATFWDYGYTFGSGTRLTVV.

V and J are TRBV14 and TRBJ2-3, with 7 positions matching TRBD2. Germline CDR1 reads SGHDN; CDR2 reads FVKESK. The J segment lost 4 bases and the V segment lost 4 bases, leaving 11 bases of the junction unmatched. This CDR3 spans 16 amino acids. The CDR3 sequence is CASSRGDYGAADTQYF. DNA for the CDR3: TGTGCCAGCAGCCGCGGGGACTACGGGGCCGCAGATACGCAGTATTTT.

This clone appeared a single time. V gene TRBV4-3 combines with J gene TRBJ2-2; 7 nucleotides match TRBD2. The V gene end was trimmed by 4 bases and the J gene end by 0 bases; junction bases not matched to a gene: 5. CDR1 is LGHNA and CDR2 is YSLEER in the germline V gene. The CDR3 totals 16 residues. The CDR3 sequence is CASSPSGTTNTGELFF. CDR3 sequence (DNA): TGCGCCAGCAGCCCATCCGGGACTACGAACACCGGGGAGCTGTTTTTT.

The chain couples TRBV6-6 to TRBJ1-1; no reliable D call. Germline values: CDR1 MNHNY, CDR2 SVGAGI (reference sequence). V gave up 6 bases and J gave up 2 bases, with 10 bases separating them. This CDR3 comprises 13 residues. In nucleotides, the CDR3 is TGTGCCAGCAGCCTTCCCACAAACACTGAAGCTTTCTTT. Protein product: CASSLPTNTEAFF.

The rearrangement links TRBV10-1 to TRBJ1-1; the D gene is possibly TRBD1 (5 bases). CDR1 and CDR2 (germline): WNHNN, SYGVQD (reference sequence). CDR3 length equals 14 residues. The V gene lost 2 bases and the J gene lost 3 bases, with 10 bases spanning the gap. The DNA of the CDR3 is TGCGCCAGCAGTGAGAGCGGGGGATACACTGAAGCTTTCTTT. Encoded protein: CASSESGGYTEAFF.